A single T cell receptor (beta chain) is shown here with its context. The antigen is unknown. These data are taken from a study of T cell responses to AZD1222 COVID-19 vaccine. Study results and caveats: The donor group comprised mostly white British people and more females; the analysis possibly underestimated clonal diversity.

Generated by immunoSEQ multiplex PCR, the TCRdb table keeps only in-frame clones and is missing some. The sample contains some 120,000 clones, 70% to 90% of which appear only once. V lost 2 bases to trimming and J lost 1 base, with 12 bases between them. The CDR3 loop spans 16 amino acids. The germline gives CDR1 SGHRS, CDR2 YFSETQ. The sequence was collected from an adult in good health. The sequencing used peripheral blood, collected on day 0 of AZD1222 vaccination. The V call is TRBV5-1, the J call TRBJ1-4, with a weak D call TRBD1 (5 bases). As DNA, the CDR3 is TGCGCCAGCAGCTTCGACTTGGGGGGAACTAATGAAAAACTGTTTTTT. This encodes CASSFDLGGTNEKLFF.